This passage covers 25 T cell receptor beta chains from one sample sequenced in a study of Graves' ophthalmopathy and Graves' hyperthyroidism. RNA transcripts served as template for amplifying TCR beta CDR3 sequences. The first round was an RT-PCR with HTBI primers, and the second round was a multiplex PCR. TCRdb processed the multiplex PCR reads anew with MiXCR; each CDR3 protein has one entry. The data show 650,000 to 800,000 distinct CDR3 sequences, with approximately 39% seen just once and over 2.5% held by the top ten. Sample: peripheral blood. Receptors were obtained from an adult man with Graves' ophthalmopathy.

In regard to this clonotype: This clone may be a read error of a much larger clone one base away. The chain couples TRBV24-1 to TRBJ1-5; 8 nucleotides line up with TRBD1. The germline CDR1 and CDR2 sequences are KGHDR and SFDVKD. The CDR3 is 13 amino acids. Here the CDR3 DNA reads TGTGCCAGCGGACAGGGAAGCAATCAGCCCCTGCATTTT. It codes for CASGQGSNQPLHF.

The CDR3 reads CASESPWTGVNYGYTF. The CDR3 nucleotides read TGTGCCAGCGAGAGCCCCTGGACAGGCGTAAACTATGGCTACACCTTC. The rearrangement links TRBV2 to TRBJ1-2, with 7 nucleotides matching TRBD1. Germline V lookup: CDR1 SNHLY, CDR2 FYNNEI. The CDR3 totals 16 residues. V gave up 8 bases and J gave up 2 bases; unmatched junction bases: 14.

This clonotype was counted many times. This chain uses TRBV7-8 with TRBJ2-7; no reliable D call. The CDR3 runs to 12 residues. In germline, CDR1 is SGHVS, CDR2 FQNEAQ. V was shortened by 7 bases and J by 3 bases, with 10 bases between the two germline ends. CDR3 amino acids: CASKGPYYEQYF. The CDR3 DNA reads TGTGCCAGCAAAGGGCCATACTACGAGCAGTACTTC.

V and J are TRBV10-3 and TRBJ2-7; perhaps TRBD1 as D (5 bases). V gave up 4 bases and J gave up 5 bases, with 12 bases separating them. Per the germline V gene, CDR1 is ENHRY and CDR2 is SYGVKD. The CDR3 contains 13 residues. Here the CDR3 DNA reads TGTGCCATCAGTGCCCCAGGGTTGGACGAGCAGTACTTC. Protein: CAISAPGLDEQYF.

This clonotype was seen ten or more times. The chain combines TRBV25-1 with TRBJ1-1; unclear D gene. The CDR3 loop spans 12 amino acids. V dropped 3 bases and J dropped 5 bases, with 7 bases sitting between them. Germline V lookup: CDR1 MGHDK, CDR2 SYGVNS. CDR3 nucleotides: TGTGCCAGCAGTGATTTAAGTACTGAAGCTTTCTTT. This encodes CASSDLSTEAFF.

With regard to this clonotype: This clone may be a read error of a much larger clone one base away. V gene TRBV20-1 combines with J gene TRBJ1-2, with D maybe TRBD1 (6 bases). Germline values: CDR1 DFQATT, CDR2 SNEGSKA (reference sequence). V dropped 5 bases and J dropped 4 bases, with 23 bases sitting between them. The CDR3 covers 16 residues. The CDR3 protein is CSAPRGAATRGYGYTF. CDR3 nucleotide sequence: TGCAGTGCTCCAAGGGGGGCTGCAACTCGGGGCTATGGCTACACCTTC.

With regard to this clonotype: Possible read error: a much larger clone is one base away. The V and J genes are TRBV7-2 and TRBJ1-2; the D is unclear. V gave up 8 bases and J gave up 6 bases, with 19 bases separating them. Per the germline V gene, CDR1 is SGHTA and CDR2 is FQGNSA. This CDR3 spans 14 amino acids. The CDR3 region is CASAIGEPMNGYTF. For the CDR3, the DNA is TGTGCCAGCGCCATAGGAGAACCCATGAATGGCTACACCTTC. Combining the CDR3 with reference TRBV7-2 and TRBJ1-2 gives the whole variable domain GAGVSQSPSNKVTEKGKDVELRCDPISGHTALYWYRQSLGQGLEFLIYFQGNSAPDKSGLPSDRFSAERTGGSVSTLTIQRTQQEDSAVYLCASAIGEPMNGYTFGSGTRLTVV.

This clonotype was recorded at least ten times. The V call is TRBV29-1, the J call TRBJ1-2, with TRBD1 identical over 10 bases. This CDR3 is 12 amino acids long. J was trimmed by 8 bases and V by 7 bases; bases with no gene match: 7. CDR1 and CDR2 from the germline V gene are SQVTM and ANQGSEA. The CDR3 bases are TGCAGCGCGCGACAGGGGGCCGTAGGCTACACCTTC. Amino acids: CSARQGAVGYTF.

As to this clonotype: A much larger clone differs from this one at a single base, so this may be a read error. This is likely a read error, given that the CDR3 carries no conserved phenylalanine or tryptophan at its end. This chain connects TRBV7-8 to TRBJ1-1; 7 bases are a match to TRBD1. CDR1 and CDR2 from the germline V gene are SGHVS and FQNEAQ. The V gene end was trimmed by 5 bases and the J gene end by 0 bases; junction bases not matched to a gene: 6. The CDR3 is made up of 15 amino acids. The CDR3, as DNA: TGTGCCAGCAGCCTTACGAGGGGGCTGAACACTGAAGCTTTCCTT. Protein: CASSLTRGLNTEAFL.

In the case of this clonotype: This sequence may be a read error, since a much larger clone differs from it by one base. The genes are TRBV25-1 and TRBJ2-3; D perhaps matches TRBD1 (6 bases). Germline CDR1 MGHDK, CDR2 SYGVNS. The CDR3 runs to 16 residues. Written as DNA, the CDR3 is TGTGCCAGCAGTGATCTCCTAACAGGGAGCACAGATGCGCAGTATTTT. This sequence encodes CASSDLLTGSTDAQYF.

This sequence joins TRBV2 and TRBJ1-1, with 7 nucleotides matching TRBD1. Germline CDR1 SNHLY, CDR2 FYNNEI. The CDR3 extends over 14 amino acids. Trimming cost V 8 bases and J 2 bases; bases outside gene matches: 8. CDR3 sequence reads: CASVRDRANTEAFF. For the CDR3, the DNA is TGTGCCAGCGTACGGGACAGAGCTAACACTGAAGCTTTCTTT.

This clonotype was found many times. CDR3 coding DNA: TGTGCCAGCAGCCCCAGGCAGAAAGAGACCCAGTACTTC. Translation gives CASSPRQKETQYF. The chain carries TRBV14 and TRBJ2-5; D ambiguous. Germline CDR1 reads SGHDN; CDR2 reads FVKESK. V lost 4 bases, J lost 3 bases, and 9 bases lay in between. The CDR3 loop spans 13 amino acids.

This clonotype occurred many times. The gene calls are TRBV12-3 or TRBV12-4 and TRBJ1-1; D remains unclear. V was pared by 6 bases and J by 0 bases, with 14 bases between. The CDR3 is 15 residues long. The chain's CDR3 is CASSPRGSMNTEAFF. The CDR3 region has the DNA TGTGCCAGCAGCCCCCGCGGCAGCATGAACACTGAAGCTTTCTTT.

The chain recombines TRBV19 with TRBJ1-5; D may be TRBD1 (5 bases). The CDR3 is 15 amino acids. Germline lookup yields CDR1 LNHDA and CDR2 SQIVND (reference sequence). V lost 5 bases and J 2 bases, leaving 13 bases between the germline ends. The CDR3 region has the DNA TGTGCCAGTAGTTCGGGACTAGCGGGCAATCAGCCCCAGCATTTT. Translation gives CASSSGLAGNQPQHF.

The gene calls are TRBV2 and TRBJ1-2; no firm D call. The CDR3 consists of 13 residues. Per the germline V gene, CDR1 is SNHLY and CDR2 is FYNNEI. Trimming removed 6 bases at V and 5 bases at J, with 13 bases between. CDR3 sequence: CASSPRPSYGYTF. The CDR3 nucleotides are TGTGCCAGCAGCCCCCGGCCCAGTTATGGCTACACCTTC.

This clonotype was recorded at least ten times. The chain is built from TRBV7-9 and TRBJ1-1, with a tentative D call TRBD1 (5 bases). The germline V gene has CDR1 SEHNR and CDR2 FQNEAQ (reference sequence). The V end lost 3 bases, the J end lost 5 bases, and 19 bases lay between the germline ends. CDR3 size: 16 residues. CDR3 region: CASSFLGIRESTEAFF. The CDR3 bases are TGTGCCAGCAGCTTTCTTGGTATCAGGGAATCTACTGAAGCTTTCTTT.

At least ten counts were recorded for this clonotype. V and J are TRBV5-7 and TRBJ1-2; TRBD1 matches 7 bases. TRBV5-7 falls under the ORF class, with uncertain function. After removal of 5 bases from V and 4 bases from J, the junction contained 11 bases not matched to a gene. The CDR3 extends over 15 amino acids. The CDR3 here is CASSGRDRRFYGYTF. For the CDR3, the DNA is TGTGCCAGCAGTGGGCGGGACAGAAGATTCTATGGCTACACCTTC.

In this sample, this clonotype turned up a few times. The V call is TRBV6-5, the J call TRBJ1-5; TRBD1 agrees at 7 bases. From germline, CDR1 is MNHEY and CDR2 SVGAGI. Trimming at V came to 5 bases and at J to 5 bases, leaving 9 bases not matched to a gene. The CDR3 has 15 amino acids. The DNA for the CDR3 is TGTGCCAGCAGTCCAAGACGACAGGGCTATCAGCCCCAGCATTTT. Its protein product is CASSPRRQGYQPQHF.

The rearrangement joins TRBV4-3 to TRBJ2-2; D is undetermined. Germline V CDR1 and CDR2: LGHNA, YSLEER. V gave up 1 base and J gave up 4 bases, with 10 bases separating them. The CDR3 has 15 residues. The CDR3 loop is CASSQVAGATGELFF. The CDR3 bases are TGCGCCAGCAGCCAAGTAGCAGGCGCCACCGGGGAGCTGTTTTTT.

V gene TRBV7-2 combines with J gene TRBJ2-5, with 10 nucleotides matching TRBD2. With 1 base clipped from V and 0 bases from J, the junction kept 2 bases outside the gene matches. This CDR3 is built from 16 residues. Per the germline V gene, CDR1 is SGHTA and CDR2 is FQGNSA. CDR3: CASSLGAGGYQETQYF. The CDR3 nucleotides are TGTGCCAGCAGCTTAGGAGCGGGGGGGTACCAAGAGACCCAGTACTTC.

This clonotype has more than one count but fewer than ten. CDR3 residues: CASSYSVGQGRNQPQHF. In DNA form, the CDR3 reads TGTGCCAGCAGTTACTCGGTGGGACAGGGGAGAAATCAGCCCCAGCATTTT. The rearrangement joins TRBV6-6 to TRBJ1-5; 10 bases fit TRBD1. Per the germline V gene, CDR1 is MNHNY and CDR2 is SVGAGI (reference sequence). The CDR3 totals 17 residues. V lost 0 bases, J lost 4 bases, and 6 bases stayed unmatched.

A remark on this clonotype: One junction end disagrees with the germline gene, perhaps due to a read error. The chain is built from TRBV7-8 and TRBJ2-7; D is unclear. Germline-derived CDR1 and CDR2 are SGHVS and FQNEAQ. There are 15 residues in the CDR3. The CDR3 spells CASSQLLSIPNEQYF. The CDR3, as DNA: TGCGCCAGCAGCCAATTGCTGTCGATTCCGAACGAGCAGTACTTC.

This clonotype was detected many times. The V gene is TRBV20-1, the J gene TRBJ2-5; 8 bases agree with TRBD1. The CDR3 sequence is 14 residues long. Losses at the gene ends were 4 bases for V and 5 bases for J; bases not matched to a gene: 9. In germline, CDR1 is DFQATT, CDR2 SNEGSKA (reference sequence). The chain's CDR3 is CSATGQGPGETQYF. Written as DNA, the CDR3 is TGCAGTGCTACTGGACAGGGTCCGGGCGAGACCCAGTACTTC.

V is TRBV20-1 and J is TRBJ2-5, with 11 bases matching TRBD2. This CDR3 has 17 residues. CDR1 and CDR2 from the germline V gene are DFQATT and SNEGSKA (reference sequence). Unmatched junction bases numbered 15, after V lost 4 bases and J lost 5 bases. The CDR3 spells CSATKLAGDIVVETQYF. The CDR3 nucleotides are TGCAGTGCTACCAAACTAGCGGGGGATATAGTCGTGGAGACCCAGTACTTC.

V and J are TRBV12-5 and TRBJ2-7; weak D call: TRBD1 (6 bases). This CDR3 is built from 14 residues. From germline, CDR1 is LGHNT and CDR2 FRNRAP. Between the trimmed V and J ends, which lost 3 bases and 3 bases, there was a span of 12 bases. The DNA of the CDR3 is TGTGCTAGTGGTTTCCGGGTACAGGGCTACGAGCAGTACTTC. Translation: CASGFRVQGYEQYF.